This record looks at one TCR beta chain sequence and its context. From the RT-PCR reads, TCRdb called clonotypes with MiXCR, one entry per CDR3 protein. The sample contains more than 450,000 distinct CDR3 sequences, less than 10% of which appear only once. Trimming shortened V by 6 bases and J by 2 bases, and 8 bases separated the two germline ends. Germline CDR1 is SQVTM and CDR2 is ANQGSEA. CDR3 length equals 12 residues. The sample is drawn from a study of response to subunit inactivated influenza vaccine. This TCR came from a man aged 45 to 70 who received an inactivated influenza vaccine. Sequenced here: PBMCs from blood, sampled around 25 months after vaccination. The V gene is TRBV29-1, the J gene TRBJ1-3; D is undetermined. The DNA of the CDR3 is TGCAGCGTCAGACATACTGGAAACACCATATATTTT. This encodes CSVRHTGNTIYF.